Following are 30 T cell receptor beta chains from one sample sequenced in a study of blood T cell repertoires in COVID-19. Method: immunoSEQ multiplex PCR; TCRdb's copy keeps in-frame clones and lacks some. The sample lists 250,000 to 400,000 clones, around 90% occurring once. Sequencing was performed on peripheral blood. Every receptor here comes from a woman in her twenties or thirties with COVID-19, enrolled during active disease.

This chain connects TRBV30 to TRBJ1-1; 10 bases fit TRBD1. The trim removed 2 bases at V and 10 bases at J, leaving 10 bases unmatched. The germline gives CDR1 GTSNPN, CDR2 SVGIG (reference sequence). The CDR3 runs 14 residues. CDR3 bases: TGTGCCTGGAGTTCAGCCCGGACAGGGGGTTTAGCTTTCTTT. Amino acid sequence: CAWSSARTGGLAFF. The variable domain in full, completed from reference TRBV30 and TRBJ1-1, reads SQTIHQWPATLVQPVGSPLSLECTVEGTSNPNLYWYRQAAGRGLQLLFYSVGIGQISSEVPQNLSASRPQDRQFILSSKKLLLSDSGFYLCAWSSARTGGLAFFGQGTRLTVV.

This clone came up once. This chain joins TRBV5-1 and TRBJ2-1; possibly TRBD1 for D (6 bases). This CDR3 has 15 residues. The germline CDR1 and CDR2 sequences are SGHRS and YFSETQ. Trimming shortened V by 4 bases and J by 7 bases, and 18 bases separated the two germline ends. The DNA of the CDR3 is TGCGCCAGCAGCCCTCTGGGGGCCGAAGGGAATGAGCAGTTCTTC. This codes for CASSPLGAEGNEQFF. Drawing the rest from reference TRBV5-1 and TRBJ2-1, the complete variable domain is KAGVTQTPRYLIKTRGQQVTLSCSPISGHRSVSWYQQTPGQGLQFLFEYFSETQRNKGNFPGRFSGRQFSNSRSEMNVSTLELGDSALYLCASSPLGAEGNEQFFGPGTRLTVL.

The CDR3 DNA follows: TGTGCCAGCAGCACCGGGACAGGGGAAGCTTTCTTT. As protein: CASSTGTGEAFF. The rearrangement joins TRBV3-1 (or the pseudogene TRBV3-2) to TRBJ1-1; 9 nucleotides match TRBD1. This CDR3 comprises 12 residues. The germline V gene has CDR1 LGHDT and CDR2 YNNKEL (reference sequence). V dropped 5 bases and J dropped 8; count of bases not matched to a gene: 3.

The chain uses TRBV19 and TRBJ1-1; D remains unclear. CDR3 length: 13 residues. Trimming shortened V by 6 bases and J by 4 bases, and 12 bases separated the two germline ends. Germline CDR1 reads LNHDA; CDR2 reads SQIVND (reference sequence). CDR3: CASSARRSTEAFF. Written as DNA, the CDR3 is TGTGCCAGTAGCGCGCGGCGGAGCACTGAAGCTTTCTTT.

The genes are TRBV7-9 and TRBJ1-5, with D unresolved. CDR3 length equals 12 residues. The V end was cut by 1 base, the J end by 9 bases, with 7 bases between. Germline loops: CDR1 SEHNR, CDR2 FQNEAQ (reference sequence). Here the CDR3 reads CASSLDPGPQHF. The CDR3 DNA follows: TGTGCCAGCAGCTTAGACCCAGGGCCCCAGCATTTT.

The sample holds a few counts of this clone. The chain carries TRBV19 and TRBJ1-1, with no clear D. V lost 5 bases and J lost 8, with 12 bases in between. The CDR3 has 12 residues. In germline, CDR1 is LNHDA, CDR2 SQIVND (reference sequence). CDR3 in DNA: TGTGCCAGTAGTGTACCCACGGGGGAAGCTTTCTTT. Translating gives CASSVPTGEAFF.

The V call is TRBV6-1, the J call TRBJ2-1; the D is unclear. The CDR3 contains 15 residues. CDR1 and CDR2 from the germline V gene are MNHNS and SASEGT. With 6 bases removed from V and 8 bases from J, the gap between germline ends came to 20 bases. The CDR3 sequence: CASRPGRKAGDEQFF. CDR3 bases: TGTGCCAGCAGGCCCGGCCGAAAGGCAGGCGATGAGCAGTTCTTC.

The rearrangement uses TRBV3-1 (or the pseudogene TRBV3-2) and TRBJ1-1; D possibly corresponds to TRBD1 (5 bases). The V gene's germline CDR1 is LGHDT and CDR2 YNNKEL (reference sequence). The CDR3 contains 12 residues. Between the trimmed V and J ends, which lost 10 bases and 9 bases, there was a span of 18 bases. The CDR3 DNA follows: TGTGCCACCAACACAGGCCGAAGTAAAGCTTTCTTT. Translated: CATNTGRSKAFF.

This clone was seen a single time. This chain joins TRBV20-1 and TRBJ1-5, with unresolved D. The CDR3 is 15 residues long. V lost 3 bases and J lost 0, with 12 bases in between. Germline assignment: CDR1 DFQATT and CDR2 SNEGSKA (reference sequence). The DNA of the CDR3 is TGCAGTGCTAGTAGCGGCGGATATAGCAATCAGCCCCAGCATTTT. Its protein product is CSASSGGYSNQPQHF.

J is TRBJ2-5 and V is TRBV18; D remains unclear. Trimming pared 3 bases from V and 1 base from J, leaving 9 bases between. Germline CDR1 and CDR2: KGHSH and LQKENI. This CDR3 is 14 amino acids long. CDR3 bases: TGTGCCAGCTCACCGACGGGTCTCCAAGAGACCCAGTACTTC. It specifies CASSPTGLQETQYF.

The CDR3 bases are TGCGCCAGCAGCCTACGGGCGAACACCGGGGAGCTGTTTTTT. Amino acids: CASSLRANTGELFF. The rearrangement joins TRBV5-1 to TRBJ2-2, with unresolved D. The V gene's germline CDR1 is SGHRS and CDR2 YFSETQ. V lost 4 bases and J 0 bases, leaving 7 bases between the germline ends. CDR3 length: 14 amino acids.

V and J are TRBV6-5 and TRBJ1-2; no clear D gene. V lost 5 bases and J 3 bases, leaving 10 bases between the germline ends. Germline V gene lookup returns CDR1 MNHEY and CDR2 SVGAGI. CDR3 length equals 13 residues. CDR3 bases: TGTGCCAGCAGTCAGGAGGGATACTATGGCTACACCTTC. Translated: CASSQEGYYGYTF.

The chain employs TRBV7-9 and TRBJ1-4, with 9 bases lining up with TRBD1. The CDR3 spans 15 residues. The V and J ends lost 3 bases and 6 bases, in that order; junction bases with no gene match: 5. Germline CDR1 and CDR2: SEHNR and FQNEAQ (reference sequence). CDR3 in DNA: TGTGCCAGCAGCTTTTCGTGGGACAGGGATGAAAAACTGTTTTTT. Its translation: CASSFSWDRDEKLFF. Using reference TRBV7-9 and TRBJ1-4 for the parts outside the CDR3, the full variable domain is DTGVSQNPRHKITKRGQNVTFRCDPISEHNRLYWYRQTLGQGPEFLTYFQNEAQLEKSRLLSDRFSAERPKGSFSTLEIQRTEQGDSAMYLCASSFSWDRDEKLFFGSGTQLSVL.

The chain links TRBV7-9 to TRBJ1-3, with no clear D. Between the trimmed V and J ends, which lost 2 bases and 0 bases, there was a span of 8 bases. Germline-derived CDR1 and CDR2 are SEHNR and FQNEAQ (reference sequence). The CDR3 sequence is 15 residues long. The CDR3: CASSLMGSSGNTIYF. The CDR3 DNA reads TGTGCCAGCAGCTTAATGGGGAGCTCTGGAAACACCATATATTTT. Supplemented by reference TRBV7-9 and TRBJ1-3, the full variable domain reads DTGVSQNPRHKITKRGQNVTFRCDPISEHNRLYWYRQTLGQGPEFLTYFQNEAQLEKSRLLSDRFSAERPKGSFSTLEIQRTEQGDSAMYLCASSLMGSSGNTIYFGEGSWLTVV.

The chain carries TRBV11-2 and TRBJ2-1; 9 nucleotides agree with TRBD2. The CDR3 is made up of 15 amino acids. The ends lost 1 base at V and 5 bases at J; junction bases unmatched: 3. Germline values: CDR1 SGHAT, CDR2 FQNNGV. The CDR3 bases are TGTGCCAGCAGCTTAGTCCTAGCGGGAAACAATGAGCAGTTCTTC. Protein sequence: CASSLVLAGNNEQFF.

This clone showed up many times. The CDR3 nucleotides are TGTGCCAGCAGTGAAAGCAGGGCAAACACCGGGGAGCTGTTTTTT. Protein sequence: CASSESRANTGELFF. The chain carries TRBV2 and TRBJ2-2, with D possibly being TRBD1 (5 bases). Germline V gives CDR1 SNHLY, CDR2 FYNNEI. This CDR3 has 15 amino acids. Trimming took off 2 bases at V and 2 bases at J, with 9 bases between the two ends.

The genes are TRBV10-1 and TRBJ2-7; 9 bases are a match to TRBD1. CDR1 is WNHNN and CDR2 is SYGVQD in the germline V gene (reference sequence). This CDR3 spans 15 amino acids. V was clipped by 8 bases and J by 7 bases; unmatched bases: 15. CDR3 nucleotide sequence: TGCGCCAGCGCGGGACCGGGACAGGGCTTTTCAGAGCAGTACTTC. It yields the protein CASAGPGQGFSEQYF.

The chain employs TRBV5-1 and TRBJ2-7; D is possibly TRBD2 (5 bases). V was cut by 3 bases and J by 5 bases, with 15 bases left in between. CDR3 size: 14 residues. Germline CDR1 is SGHRS and CDR2 is YFSETQ. The DNA for the CDR3 is TGCGCCAGCAGCTCGGTCGCACTAGATCACGAGCAGTACTTC. Protein sequence: CASSSVALDHEQYF.

The chain joins TRBV3-1 (or the pseudogene TRBV3-2) to TRBJ2-6; D remains ambiguous. The germline CDR1 and CDR2 sequences are LGHDT and YNNKEL (reference sequence). This CDR3 comprises 16 residues. Trimming removed 1 base from V and 3 bases from J, with 10 bases in between. The CDR3 nucleotides read TGTGCCAGCAGCCAAGTTTCCCCGGGTGGGGCCAACGTCCTGACTTTC. Protein product: CASSQVSPGGANVLTF.

The rearrangement links TRBV7-9 to TRBJ1-2, with D possibly matching TRBD1 (6 bases). The CDR3 has 13 amino acids. Between the trimmed V and J ends, which lost 3 bases and 4 bases, there was a span of 9 bases. Germline-derived CDR1 and CDR2 are SEHNR and FQNEAQ (reference sequence). CDR3 bases: TGTGCCAGCAGCTTTACAGGGATCTATGGCTACACCTTC. Translated, it gives CASSFTGIYGYTF.

The chain uses TRBV15 and TRBJ2-5, with 8 bases that match TRBD1. J gave up 2 bases and V 5 bases, and 10 bases lay outside the gene matches. CDR3 length: 16 amino acids. Germline CDR1 reads LNHNV; CDR2 reads YYDKDF (reference sequence). CDR3 DNA: TGTGCCACCAGCGGCCGTGGCCGGACAGGGCAAGAGACCCAGTACTTC. Translating it yields CATSGRGRTGQETQYF.

The chain joins TRBV6-6 to TRBJ1-1; D may be TRBD1 (5 bases). Germline V gene data show CDR1 as MNHNY and CDR2 as SVGAGI (reference sequence). The V end lost 5 bases, the J end lost 0 bases, and 13 bases lay between the germline ends. The CDR3 totals 15 residues. CDR3 DNA sequence: TGTGCCAGCAGTCGCCGGGAGGGGATGAACACTGAAGCTTTCTTT. It specifies CASSRREGMNTEAFF.

This chain uses TRBV24-1 with TRBJ2-7, with a weak D call TRBD1 (5 bases). The CDR3 consists of 11 residues. Germline CDR1 is KGHDR and CDR2 is SFDVKD. Trimming removed 9 bases from V and 3 bases from J, with 8 bases in between. CDR3 region: CATQGNYEQYF. In DNA form, the CDR3 reads TGTGCCACCCAGGGAAACTACGAGCAGTACTTC.

The chain links TRBV7-9 to TRBJ2-5; TRBD1 agrees at 12 bases. CDR1 SEHNR and CDR2 FQNEAQ come from the germline V gene (reference sequence). The CDR3 totals 14 residues. V shed 5 bases, J shed 13 bases, and the junction held 11 bases outside the gene matches. As DNA, the CDR3 is TGTGCCAGCAGCACCGGGACAGGGGGCCGGGGCCGGTACTTC. This encodes CASSTGTGGRGRYF.

J is TRBJ2-1 and V is TRBV6-6; D gene unclear. The V end was cut by 2 bases, the J end by 0 bases, with 5 bases between. The CDR3 consists of 14 residues. Germline assignment: CDR1 MNHNY and CDR2 SVGAGI (reference sequence). CDR3 in amino acids: CASSYSVSYNEQFF. The CDR3 bases are TGTGCCAGCAGTTACAGCGTCTCCTACAATGAGCAGTTCTTC.

V usage is TRBV5-1 and J usage is TRBJ1-5; 9 nucleotides match TRBD1. Germline values: CDR1 SGHRS, CDR2 YFSETQ. There are 14 residues in the CDR3. Trimming at V came to 4 bases and at J to 7 bases, leaving 6 bases not matched to a gene. CDR3 loop: CASSLGQGGQPQHF. Written as DNA, the CDR3 is TGCGCCAGCAGCCTGGGACAGGGAGGACAGCCCCAGCATTTT.

The chain links TRBV7-2 to TRBJ2-1; D is possibly TRBD2 (6 bases). Trimming cost V 4 bases and J 4 bases, with 17 bases left between them. The CDR3 consists of 16 residues. CDR1 and CDR2 from the germline V gene are SGHTA and FQGNSA. DNA of the CDR3: TGTGCCAGCAGCTCCAGCCCCGGGACTGCATACAATGAGCAGTTCTTC. This codes for CASSSSPGTAYNEQFF.

This clone was counted a few times. The chain combines TRBV5-4 with TRBJ2-7; 10 bases map to TRBD2. Germline V lookup: CDR1 SGHNT, CDR2 YYREEE (reference sequence). J was trimmed by 0 bases and V by 4 bases; bases with no gene match: 4. The CDR3 extends over 15 amino acids. The CDR3 is CASSPGLAPSYEQYF. In DNA, the CDR3 is TGTGCCAGCAGCCCGGGACTAGCGCCCTCCTACGAGCAGTACTTC.

The chain couples TRBV2 to TRBJ1-5, with 10 nucleotides matching TRBD1. This CDR3 is built from 15 residues. Germline values: CDR1 SNHLY, CDR2 FYNNEI. The V and J ends lost 5 bases and 6 bases, in that order; junction bases with no gene match: 7. The CDR3 region has the DNA TGTGCCAGCAGTTCCGACAGGGGGCAAGGTCAGCCCCAGCATTTT. Translation: CASSSDRGQGQPQHF.

DNA of the CDR3: TGCAGCGTTGTTCGACAGGGCGACACTGAAGCTTTCTTT. As protein: CSVVRQGDTEAFF. The rearrangement links TRBV29-1 to TRBJ1-1, with 7 nucleotides matching TRBD1. The CDR3 sequence is 13 residues long. The V gene's germline CDR1 is SQVTM and CDR2 ANQGSEA. J gave up 3 bases and V 4 bases, and 5 bases lay outside the gene matches. The full variable domain, completed using reference TRBV29-1 and TRBJ1-1, is SAVISQKPSRDICQRGTSLTIQCQVDSQVTMMFWYRQQPGQSLTLIATANQGSEATYESGFVIDKFPISRPNLTFSTLTVSNMSPEDSSIYLCSVVRQGDTEAFFGQGTRLTVV.